These 21 T cell receptor beta chains were sequenced from one sample in a study of monozygotic twins with inflammatory bowel disease. After re-calling the 5' RACE reads, TCRdb lists one entry per CDR3 protein, DNA absent. This sample's clone table lists approximately 400,000 distinct CDR3 sequences. Source material: blood. The receptors here all came from a human donor with ulcerative colitis or Crohn's disease, or a healthy co-twin of an affected twin (not recorded which).

This chain links TRBV5-1 with TRBJ1-6; TCRdb reports TRBD1, a call that lacks DNA to check it against. The CDR3 loop spans 14 amino acids. CDR1 and CDR2 from the germline V gene are SGHRS and YFSETQ. The CDR3 loop reads CASSFNRDNSPLHF.

J is TRBJ1-5 and V is TRBV20-1. The CDR3 loop spans 13 amino acids. Germline V gene data show CDR1 as DFQATT and CDR2 as SNEGSKA (reference sequence). The CDR3 reads CSARTDSNQPQHF.

The chain joins TRBV5-1 to TRBJ1-2. The CDR3 totals 14 residues. Germline values: CDR1 SGHRS, CDR2 YFSETQ. The CDR3 sequence is CASRVGPLNYGYTF.

J is TRBJ1-1 and V is TRBV6-2 or TRBV6-3; the D call from TCRdb, TRBD1, cannot be confirmed without DNA. The CDR3 runs 15 residues. Germline CDR1 and CDR2: MNHEY and SVGEGT. The CDR3 spells CASSYSSLGPTEAFF.

The chain recombines TRBV6-1 with TRBJ1-1. CDR1 and CDR2 (germline): MNHNS, SASEGT. This CDR3 region has 16 residues. CDR3 sequence reads: CASSDKSRAPNTEAFF.

CDR3 protein: CASSKDRGRGYTF. This chain joins TRBV19 and TRBJ1-2; TCRdb names TRBD1, which stays unverified in the absence of DNA. CDR3 length equals 13 residues. Germline V lookup: CDR1 LNHDA, CDR2 SQIVND (reference sequence).

Here the CDR3 reads CASSLIVSGQGKNEQFF. This chain uses TRBV7-2 with TRBJ2-1; TCRdb names TRBD1, which stays unverified in the absence of DNA. The CDR3 runs 17 residues. Looked up from germline, CDR1 is SGHTA and CDR2 is FQGNSA.

V and J are TRBV5-1 and TRBJ1-1; TCRdb's D call, TRBD1, is unchecked because there is no DNA. This CDR3 comprises 15 residues. Per germline, CDR1 SGHRS and CDR2 YFSETQ. The CDR3 loop is CASGQGALRGDEAFF.

The V and J genes are TRBV3-1 and TRBJ2-6; TCRdb calls TRBD1, which cannot be checked without DNA. The germline CDR1 and CDR2 sequences are LGHDT and YNNKEL (reference sequence). The CDR3 runs to 21 residues. The CDR3 sequence is CASSQKQAGQPLGVGANVLTF.

The rearrangement links TRBV7-2 to TRBJ1-2; the TRBD1 assignment by TCRdb is unverifiable without DNA. The germline gives CDR1 SGHTA, CDR2 FQGNSA. This CDR3 is built from 15 residues. The CDR3 sequence is CASSSNQGASYGYTF.

The CDR3 region is CASTPTGIGNTIYF. The chain uses TRBV11-2 and TRBJ1-3; the TCRdb D gene call, TRBD1, has no DNA to confirm it. The CDR3 covers 14 residues. Germline CDR1 is SGHAT and CDR2 is FQNNGV.

The chain couples TRBV18 to TRBJ1-1; TCRdb lists TRBD1, though no DNA is available to test this call. The germline V gene has CDR1 KGHSH and CDR2 LQKENI. The CDR3 covers 15 residues. The CDR3: CASSDGQVRHTEAFF.

This rearrangement joins TRBV7-9 to TRBJ1-4. This CDR3 region has 15 residues. Germline V gives CDR1 SEHNR, CDR2 FQNEAQ (reference sequence). The CDR3 sequence: CASSSRHLKNEKLFF.

This chain joins TRBV18 and TRBJ1-2; the D call from TCRdb, TRBD1, cannot be confirmed without DNA. Germline CDR1 is KGHSH and CDR2 is LQKENI. CDR3 length equals 15 residues. The CDR3 is CASSPPGTANYGYTF.

This sequence joins TRBV5-1 and TRBJ2-1; the D call from TCRdb, TRBD1, cannot be confirmed without DNA. The CDR3 contains 15 residues. Per the germline V gene, CDR1 is SGHRS and CDR2 is YFSETQ. Here the CDR3 reads CASSEGGGAPNEQFF.

The J gene is TRBJ1-1, the V gene TRBV18. CDR1 is KGHSH, CDR2 LQKENI, per germline. This CDR3 is 16 amino acids long. CDR3 amino acids: CASSPAGGEMNTEAFF.

V gene TRBV20-1 combines with J gene TRBJ2-7; TCRdb selects TRBD2, and the lack of DNA leaves this call unchecked. Germline lookup yields CDR1 DFQATT and CDR2 SNEGSKA (reference sequence). This CDR3 has 12 amino acids. The CDR3 spells CSVSEGTYEQYF.

The chain joins TRBV5-1 to TRBJ2-7; TCRdb lists TRBD1, though no DNA is available to test this call. CDR1 SGHRS and CDR2 YFSETQ come from the germline V gene. This CDR3 spans 16 amino acids. The CDR3 spells CASRDRSDREEDEQYF.

The chain is built from TRBV7-2 and TRBJ2-7; TCRdb gives TRBD2 as the D gene, but with no DNA this cannot be confirmed. The CDR3 runs 17 residues. Per germline, CDR1 SGHTA and CDR2 FQGNSA. The CDR3 sequence is CASSFLTGTSPSYEQYF. Full variable domain (outside the CDR3, taken from reference TRBV7-2 and TRBJ2-7): GAGVSQSPSNKVTEKGKDVELRCDPISGHTALYWYRQSLGQGLEFLIYFQGNSAPDKSGLPSDRFSAERTGGSVSTLTIQRTQQEDSAVYLCASSFLTGTSPSYEQYFGPGTRLTVT.

The chain links TRBV6-5 to TRBJ1-1; TCRdb gives TRBD1 as the D gene, but with no DNA this cannot be confirmed. The CDR3 is 15 residues long. The germline V gene encodes CDR1 MNHEY and CDR2 SVGAGI. The CDR3 protein is CASSYGGQGSPEAFF.

The chain uses TRBV6-1 and TRBJ1-5; TCRdb's D call of TRBD1 is untestable without DNA. Germline V gene data show CDR1 as MNHNS and CDR2 as SASEGT. CDR3 size: 14 residues. CDR3 loop: CASRTGTGVEPQHF.